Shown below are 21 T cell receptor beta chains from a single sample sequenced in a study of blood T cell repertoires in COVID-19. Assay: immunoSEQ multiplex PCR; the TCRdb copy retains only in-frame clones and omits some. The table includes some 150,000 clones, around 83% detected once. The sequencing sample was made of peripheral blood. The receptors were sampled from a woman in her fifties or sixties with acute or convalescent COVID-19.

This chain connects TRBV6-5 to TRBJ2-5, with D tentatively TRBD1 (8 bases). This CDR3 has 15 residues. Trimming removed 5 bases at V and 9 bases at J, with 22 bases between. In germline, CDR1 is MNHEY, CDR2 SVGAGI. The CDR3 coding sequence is TGTGCCAGCAGTAAGGGGGGGACAGGAGTATCGTCCCAGTACTTC. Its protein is CASSKGGTGVSSQYF.

CDR3 residues: CASGLETGLTDTQYF. CDR3 in DNA: TGTGCTAGTGGTTTGGAGACAGGACTCACAGATACGCAGTATTTT. This rearrangement joins TRBV12-5 to TRBJ2-3; the D gene is possibly TRBD1 (6 bases). This CDR3 spans 15 amino acids. The V gene's germline CDR1 is LGHNT and CDR2 FRNRAP. Trimming shortened V by 1 base and J by 2 bases, and 10 bases separated the two germline ends.

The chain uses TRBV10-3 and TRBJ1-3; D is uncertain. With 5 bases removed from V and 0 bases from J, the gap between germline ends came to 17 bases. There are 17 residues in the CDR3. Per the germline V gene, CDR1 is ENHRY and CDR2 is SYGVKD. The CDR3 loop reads CAISSPSVRPSGNTIYF. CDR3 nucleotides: TGTGCCATCAGTTCGCCTTCCGTGCGGCCCTCTGGAAACACCATATATTTT.

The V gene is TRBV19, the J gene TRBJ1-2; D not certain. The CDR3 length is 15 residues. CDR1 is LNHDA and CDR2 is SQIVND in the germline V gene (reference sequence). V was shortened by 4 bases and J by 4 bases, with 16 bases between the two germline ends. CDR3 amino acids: CASSKLQVPTYGYTF. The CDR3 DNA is TGTGCCAGTAGTAAACTGCAGGTCCCTACCTATGGCTACACCTTC.

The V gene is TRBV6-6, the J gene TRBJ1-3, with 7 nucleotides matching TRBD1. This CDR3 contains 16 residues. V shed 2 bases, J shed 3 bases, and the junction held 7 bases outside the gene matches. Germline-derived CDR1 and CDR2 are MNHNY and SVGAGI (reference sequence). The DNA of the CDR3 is TGTGCCAGCAGTTACACAGGGGACTTTGGTGGAAACACCATATATTTT. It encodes CASSYTGDFGGNTIYF.

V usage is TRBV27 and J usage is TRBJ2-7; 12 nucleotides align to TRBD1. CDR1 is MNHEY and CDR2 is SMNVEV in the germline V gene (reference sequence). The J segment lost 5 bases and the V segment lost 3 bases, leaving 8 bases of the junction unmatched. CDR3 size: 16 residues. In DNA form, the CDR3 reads TGTGCCAGCAGTTTGGGACAGGGGGCAATTCAAAACGAGCAGTACTTC. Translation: CASSLGQGAIQNEQYF.

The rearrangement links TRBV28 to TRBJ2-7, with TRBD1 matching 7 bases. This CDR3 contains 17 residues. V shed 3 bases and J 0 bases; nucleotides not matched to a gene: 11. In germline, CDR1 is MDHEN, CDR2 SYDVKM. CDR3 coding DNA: TGTGCCAGCAGTTTGGGTCAGGGGGTGCCCAGCTCCTACGAGCAGTACTTC. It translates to CASSLGQGVPSSYEQYF.

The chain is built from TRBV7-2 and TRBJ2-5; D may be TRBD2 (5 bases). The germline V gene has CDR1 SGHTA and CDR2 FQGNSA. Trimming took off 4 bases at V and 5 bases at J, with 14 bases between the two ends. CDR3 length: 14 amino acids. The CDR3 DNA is TGTGCCAGCAGCTCGCGGAGGAGTGGGGAGACCCAGTACTTC. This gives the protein CASSSRRSGETQYF.

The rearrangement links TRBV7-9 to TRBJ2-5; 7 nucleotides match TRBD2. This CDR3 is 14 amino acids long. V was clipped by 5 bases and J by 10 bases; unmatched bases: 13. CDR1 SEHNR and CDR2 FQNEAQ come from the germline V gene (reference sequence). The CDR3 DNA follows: TGTGCCAGCAGCCCAGCGGGGATCGGACCGGGCCAGTACTTC. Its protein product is CASSPAGIGPGQYF.

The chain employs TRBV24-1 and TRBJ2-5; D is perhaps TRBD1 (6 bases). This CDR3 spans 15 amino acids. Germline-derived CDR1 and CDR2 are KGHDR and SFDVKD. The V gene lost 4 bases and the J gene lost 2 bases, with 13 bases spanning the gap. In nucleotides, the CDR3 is TGTGCCACCAGTGAATCGACAGGAACTCAAGAGACCCAGTACTTC. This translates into CATSESTGTQETQYF.

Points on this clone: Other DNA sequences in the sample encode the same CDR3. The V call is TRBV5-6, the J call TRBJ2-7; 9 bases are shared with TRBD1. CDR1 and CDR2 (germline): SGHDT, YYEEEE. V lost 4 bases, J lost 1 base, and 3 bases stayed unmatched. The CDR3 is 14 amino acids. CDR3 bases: TGTGCCAGCAGCCTCGGACAGGGGTCCTACGAGCAGTACTTC. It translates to CASSLGQGSYEQYF.

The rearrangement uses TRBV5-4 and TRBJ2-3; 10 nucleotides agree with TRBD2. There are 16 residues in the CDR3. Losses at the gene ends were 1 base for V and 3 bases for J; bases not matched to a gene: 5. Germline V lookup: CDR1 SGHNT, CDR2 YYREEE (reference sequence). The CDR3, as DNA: TGTGCCAGCAGCTTGTCCCAACTAGCGGGAACAGATACGCAGTATTTT. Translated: CASSLSQLAGTDTQYF.

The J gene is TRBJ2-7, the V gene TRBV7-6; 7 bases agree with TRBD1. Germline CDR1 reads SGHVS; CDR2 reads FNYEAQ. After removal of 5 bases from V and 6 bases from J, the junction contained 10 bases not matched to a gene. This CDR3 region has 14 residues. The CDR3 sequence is CASSPVGQVREQYF. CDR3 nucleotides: TGTGCCAGCAGCCCCGTTGGACAGGTTCGCGAGCAGTACTTC.

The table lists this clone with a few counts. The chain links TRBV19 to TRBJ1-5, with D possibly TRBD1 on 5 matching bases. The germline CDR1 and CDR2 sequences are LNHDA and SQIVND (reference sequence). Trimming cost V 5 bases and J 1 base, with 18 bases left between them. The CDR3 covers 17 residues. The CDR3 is CASSPIQGSLSNQPQHF. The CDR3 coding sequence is TGTGCCAGTAGTCCCATTCAGGGAAGTTTGAGCAATCAGCCCCAGCATTTT.

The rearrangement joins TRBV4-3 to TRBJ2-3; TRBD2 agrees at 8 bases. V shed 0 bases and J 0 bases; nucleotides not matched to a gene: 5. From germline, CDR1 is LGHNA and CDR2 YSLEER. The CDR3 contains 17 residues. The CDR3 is CASSQDGRARSTDTQYF. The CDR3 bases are TGCGCCAGCAGCCAAGACGGGAGGGCGAGAAGCACAGATACGCAGTATTTT.

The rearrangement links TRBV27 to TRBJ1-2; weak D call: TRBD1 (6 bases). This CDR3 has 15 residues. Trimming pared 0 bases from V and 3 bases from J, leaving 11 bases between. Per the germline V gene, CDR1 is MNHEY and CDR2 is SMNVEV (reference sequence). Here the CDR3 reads CASSLSAAGDYGYTF. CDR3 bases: TGTGCCAGCAGTTTATCAGCGGCAGGGGACTATGGCTACACCTTC.

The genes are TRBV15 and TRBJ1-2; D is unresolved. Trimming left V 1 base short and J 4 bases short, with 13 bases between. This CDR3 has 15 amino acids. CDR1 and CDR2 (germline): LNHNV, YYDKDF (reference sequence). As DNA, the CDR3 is TGTGCCACCAGCAGAGTTGGTACAGAGACCTATGGCTACACCTTC. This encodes CATSRVGTETYGYTF.

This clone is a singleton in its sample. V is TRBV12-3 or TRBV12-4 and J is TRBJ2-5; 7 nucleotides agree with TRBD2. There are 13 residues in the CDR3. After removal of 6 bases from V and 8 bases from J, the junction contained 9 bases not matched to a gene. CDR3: CASRSTLAATQYF. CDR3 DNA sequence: TGTGCCAGCAGGTCAACGCTAGCGGCTACCCAGTACTTC.

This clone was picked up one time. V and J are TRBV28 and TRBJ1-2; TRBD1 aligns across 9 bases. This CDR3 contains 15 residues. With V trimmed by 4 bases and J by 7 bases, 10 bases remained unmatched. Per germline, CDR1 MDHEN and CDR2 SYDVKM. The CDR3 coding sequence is TGTGCCAGCAGTTCCCGGGACAGGGTTCTTTTTGGCTACACCTTC. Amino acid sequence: CASSSRDRVLFGYTF.

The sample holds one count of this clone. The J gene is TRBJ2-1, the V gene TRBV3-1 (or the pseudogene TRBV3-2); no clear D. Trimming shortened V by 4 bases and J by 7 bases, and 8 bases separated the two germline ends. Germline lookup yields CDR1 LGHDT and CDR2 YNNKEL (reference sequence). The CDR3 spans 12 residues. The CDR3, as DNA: TGTGCCAGCAGCCCTCGAACTAATGAGCAGTTCTTC. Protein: CASSPRTNEQFF.

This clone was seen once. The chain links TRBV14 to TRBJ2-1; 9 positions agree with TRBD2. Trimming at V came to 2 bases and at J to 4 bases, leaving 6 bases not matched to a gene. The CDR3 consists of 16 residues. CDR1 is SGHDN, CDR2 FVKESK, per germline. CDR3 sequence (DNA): TGTGCCAGCAGCCAACTGACTAGCGGCCTATACAATGAGCAGTTCTTC. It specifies CASSQLTSGLYNEQFF.